Following are 32 T cell receptor beta chains from one sample sequenced in a study of T cell responses to AZD1222 COVID-19 vaccine. TCRdb's copy holds only in-frame clones and misses some; the assay was immunoSEQ multiplex PCR. The sample records more than 250,000 clones, roughly 93% being singletons. The sequencing here drew on peripheral blood, taken on day 0 of AZD1222 vaccination. The receptors shown here come from an adult in good health.

V is TRBV6-5 and J is TRBJ1-4; 11 bases match TRBD1. Germline values: CDR1 MNHEY, CDR2 SVGAGI. Trimming removed 6 bases from V and 7 bases from J; junction bases left unmatched: 7. The CDR3 runs to 15 residues. The CDR3 sequence: CASSSGTGGFEKLFF. The CDR3, as DNA: TGTGCCAGCAGCAGCGGGACAGGGGGATTTGAAAAACTGTTTTTT.

The rearrangement links TRBV28 to TRBJ1-2; D is perhaps TRBD1 (5 bases). From germline, CDR1 is MDHEN and CDR2 SYDVKM. The CDR3 extends over 13 amino acids. With 5 bases removed from V and 5 bases from J, the gap between germline ends came to 12 bases. This chain's CDR3 is CASSVQGLYGYTF. The CDR3 bases are TGTGCCAGCAGTGTGCAGGGCCTTTATGGCTACACCTTC.

V and J are TRBV2 and TRBJ1-3; unclear D gene. V lost 4 bases and J 7 bases, leaving 17 bases between the germline ends. From germline, CDR1 is SNHLY and CDR2 FYNNEI. There are 15 residues in the CDR3. The CDR3 reads CASSVRRTGRNTIYF. CDR3 sequence (DNA): TGTGCCAGCAGTGTAAGGCGGACTGGGAGGAACACCATATATTTT.

The chain employs TRBV6-6 and TRBJ1-2; 8 nucleotides agree with TRBD1. Trimming removed 7 bases from V and 2 bases from J; junction bases left unmatched: 3. CDR3 length: 13 residues. Germline CDR1 is MNHNY and CDR2 is SVGAGI (reference sequence). CDR3 nucleotide sequence: TGTGCCAGCAACGGACAGGGCAACTATGGCTACACCTTC. Translating gives CASNGQGNYGYTF.

The J gene is TRBJ1-6, the V gene TRBV2; the D is unclear. The V and J ends lost 3 bases and 10 bases respectively, with 13 bases between them. The CDR3 extends over 14 amino acids. Looked up from germline, CDR1 is SNHLY and CDR2 is FYNNEI. The CDR3 is CASSEPRLGSPLHF. The CDR3 coding sequence is TGTGCCAGCAGTGAGCCACGGTTGGGGTCACCCCTCCACTTT. Together with reference TRBV2 and TRBJ1-6, the CDR3 gives the full variable domain: EPEVTQTPSHQVTQMGQEVILRCVPISNHLYFYWYRQILGQKVEFLVSFYNNEISEKSEIFDDQFSVERPDGSNFTLKIRSTKLEDSAMYFCASSEPRLGSPLHFGNGTRLTVT.

The chain recombines TRBV4-3 with TRBJ2-2; a weak D match, TRBD2 (6 bases). The CDR3 extends over 15 amino acids. Looked up from germline, CDR1 is LGHNA and CDR2 is YSLEER. V was clipped by 4 bases and J by 5 bases, with 14 bases between them. CDR3 in DNA: TGCGCCAGCAGCCGGGGCGGGGTGGGTACCGGGGAGCTGTTTTTT. Translated: CASSRGGVGTGELFF.

The chain uses TRBV3-1 (or the pseudogene TRBV3-2) and TRBJ2-1, with D hard to call. CDR1 LGHDT and CDR2 YNNKEL come from the germline V gene (reference sequence). The CDR3 consists of 12 residues. V was trimmed by 4 bases and J by 7 bases, leaving 8 bases between them. The DNA for the CDR3 is TGTGCCAGCAGCCCTTCTGGGAATGAGCAGTTCTTC. Translation gives CASSPSGNEQFF.

The chain links TRBV4-2 to TRBJ2-2, with 9 bases that match TRBD1. The germline CDR1 and CDR2 sequences are LGHNA and YNFKEQ. This CDR3 comprises 17 residues. V shed 1 base, J shed 2 bases, and the junction held 5 bases outside the gene matches. CDR3 sequence reads: CASSQVLDRGNTGELFF. The CDR3 DNA reads TGTGCCAGCAGCCAAGTCTTGGACAGGGGTAACACCGGGGAGCTGTTTTTT.

The chain has TRBV7-2 and TRBJ1-6, with a tentative D call TRBD1 (5 bases). The V end lost 4 bases, the J end lost 3 bases, and 16 bases lay between the germline ends. Looked up from germline, CDR1 is SGHTA and CDR2 is FQGNSA. This CDR3 contains 17 residues. The CDR3: CASSSKDTWYYNSPLHF. The CDR3 region has the DNA TGTGCCAGCAGCTCTAAGGACACCTGGTACTATAATTCACCCCTCCACTTT.

The chain is built from TRBV20-1 and TRBJ2-1, with D possibly matching TRBD2 (6 bases). CDR1 is DFQATT, CDR2 SNEGSKA, per germline (reference sequence). V lost 3 bases to trimming and J lost 2 bases, with 17 bases between them. This CDR3 is 16 amino acids long. The CDR3 DNA follows: TGCAGTGCTAGTTCTCAATCGGGGGACGCCTACAATGAGCAGTTCTTC. Amino acids: CSASSQSGDAYNEQFF.

The rearrangement links TRBV29-1 to TRBJ2-1; 15 nucleotides match TRBD2. CDR3 length equals 18 residues. Germline V lookup: CDR1 SQVTM, CDR2 ANQGSEA. V shed 5 bases and J 4 bases; nucleotides not matched to a gene: 12. The DNA for the CDR3 is TGCAGCGTTCGGGGACTAGCGGGAGGAGGCAGTATATACAATGAGCAGTTCTTC. Translation: CSVRGLAGGGSIYNEQFF.

The table lists this clone with a few counts. The rearrangement uses TRBV19 and TRBJ1-2; D ambiguous. V gave up 5 bases and J gave up 8 bases, with 21 bases separating them. This CDR3 contains 15 residues. Germline CDR1 is LNHDA and CDR2 is SQIVND (reference sequence). CDR3: CASSSFSGIGGGYTF. The CDR3 DNA reads as TGTGCCAGTAGTTCTTTCTCCGGGATCGGTGGAGGCTACACCTTC.

The gene calls are TRBV11-3 and TRBJ2-1; D not certain. V was trimmed by 2 bases and J by 8 bases, leaving 10 bases between them. The length of the CDR3 is 13 residues. From germline, CDR1 is SGHNT and CDR2 YENEEA. The CDR3 region is CASSLSRLHEQFF. In nucleotides, the CDR3 is TGTGCCAGCAGCTTATCTAGATTACATGAGCAGTTCTTC.

V gene TRBV5-1 combines with J gene TRBJ1-4; 8 nucleotides line up with TRBD1. V trimming: 3 bases; J trimming: 7 bases; junction bases outside the gene matches: 8. This CDR3 is 15 amino acids long. Germline CDR1 reads SGHRS; CDR2 reads YFSETQ. Here the CDR3 reads CASSSGTGGGEKLFF. The CDR3 DNA sequence: TGCGCCAGCAGCTCCGGCACAGGGGGTGGTGAAAAACTGTTTTTT.

V usage is TRBV7-2 and J usage is TRBJ1-1; unclear D gene. The CDR3 is 15 residues long. In germline, CDR1 is SGHTA, CDR2 FQGNSA. The ends were cut back, 5 bases at V and 1 base at J, with 14 bases in the middle. The CDR3 coding sequence is TGTGCCAGCAGCCCGCGGAGGGCAGCGAACACTGAAGCTTTCTTT. Its translation is CASSPRRAANTEAFF.

This chain joins TRBV7-7 and TRBJ2-7; D unresolved. The CDR3 covers 16 residues. Germline values: CDR1 SSHAT, CDR2 FNYEAQ (reference sequence). V was pared by 5 bases and J by 0 bases, with 17 bases between. In DNA form, the CDR3 reads TGTGCCAGCAGCCCTCTCGTGGAAAGGAGCTCCTACGAGCAGTACTTC. Translated: CASSPLVERSSYEQYF.

The chain joins TRBV5-4 to TRBJ2-5, with 7 positions matching TRBD2. Germline CDR1 reads SGHNT; CDR2 reads YYREEE (reference sequence). Trimming cost V 5 bases and J 7 bases; bases outside gene matches: 8. The CDR3 covers 13 residues. In nucleotides, the CDR3 is TGTGCCAGCAGTTCTGGACTAGTGGGGACCCAGTACTTC. Its translation: CASSSGLVGTQYF.

V gene TRBV7-9 combines with J gene TRBJ1-5, with D perhaps matching TRBD1 (5 bases). This CDR3 has 14 amino acids. With 6 bases removed from V and 5 bases from J, the gap between germline ends came to 14 bases. The germline V gene has CDR1 SEHNR and CDR2 FQNEAQ (reference sequence). The CDR3 nucleotides are TGTGCCAGCAGTCCTGACAGCTTTTATCAGCCCCAGCATTTT. It is translated as CASSPDSFYQPQHF. The whole variable domain, filled in from reference TRBV7-9 and TRBJ1-5, reads DTGVSQNPRHKITKRGQNVTFRCDPISEHNRLYWYRQTLGQGPEFLTYFQNEAQLEKSRLLSDRFSAERPKGSFSTLEIQRTEQGDSAMYLCASSPDSFYQPQHFGDGTRLSIL.

The rearrangement uses TRBV21-1 and TRBJ2-1; the table assigns TRBD1, which was not confirmed against the DNA. TRBV21-1 is designated a pseudogene. This CDR3 spans 13 amino acids. The CDR3 sequence: CASSGFQGNEQFF. For the CDR3, the DNA is TGTGCCAGCAGCGGATTTCAGGGCAATGAGCAGTTCTTC.

The J gene is TRBJ1-2, the V gene TRBV6-1; D remains ambiguous. V dropped 2 bases and J dropped 8 bases, with 6 bases sitting between them. The CDR3 has 11 residues. CDR1 is MNHNS and CDR2 is SASEGT in the germline V gene. The CDR3 loop is CASSELGGYTF. CDR3 DNA sequence: TGTGCCAGCAGTGAACTCGGGGGCTACACCTTC.

The chain joins TRBV3-1 (or the pseudogene TRBV3-2) to TRBJ1-5, with TRBD1 matching 7 bases. Trimming cost V 2 bases and J 9 bases; bases outside gene matches: 10. CDR1 and CDR2 (germline): LGHDT, YNNKEL (reference sequence). The CDR3 sequence is 15 residues long. The CDR3 protein is CASSQSDRPTGPQHF. The CDR3 DNA follows: TGTGCCAGCAGCCAATCGGACAGGCCGACAGGGCCCCAGCATTTT.

The genes are TRBV6-6 and TRBJ1-5; D uncertain. Germline CDR1 and CDR2: MNHNY and SVGAGI (reference sequence). This CDR3 has 13 residues. Trimming took off 4 bases at V and 7 bases at J, with 11 bases between the two ends. Here the CDR3 DNA reads TGTGCCAGCAGTTTGACTACCGGGCAGCCCCAGCATTTT. Protein product: CASSLTTGQPQHF.

This sequence joins TRBV14 and TRBJ2-7, with TRBD1 identical over 9 bases. CDR1 and CDR2 from the germline V gene are SGHDN and FVKESK. The J segment lost 2 bases and the V segment lost 5 bases, leaving 10 bases of the junction unmatched. This CDR3 contains 16 residues. The CDR3 DNA reads TGTGCCAGCAGCGCAGGGACAGGGAAGGAGGCCTACGAGCAGTACTTC. Translated: CASSAGTGKEAYEQYF.

The genes are TRBV7-9 and TRBJ1-1; weak D call: TRBD1 (5 bases). Germline lookup yields CDR1 SEHNR and CDR2 FQNEAQ (reference sequence). The CDR3 runs to 13 residues. The V and J ends lost 4 bases and 5 bases respectively, with 11 bases between them. CDR3 sequence reads: CASSSQGGTEAFF. CDR3 DNA: TGTGCCAGCAGCTCGCAGGGAGGGACTGAAGCTTTCTTT.

This clone showed up just once. The chain carries TRBV2 and TRBJ1-4, with D unresolved. This CDR3 is 12 amino acids long. Germline values: CDR1 SNHLY, CDR2 FYNNEI. Trimming left V 6 bases short and J 8 bases short, with 10 bases between. CDR3 sequence reads: CASRTGLEKLFF. DNA of the CDR3: TGTGCCAGCAGGACGGGTTTAGAAAAACTGTTTTTT.

The rearrangement links TRBV6-5 to TRBJ1-2, with D possibly matching TRBD1 (5 bases). V dropped 8 bases and J dropped 6 bases, with 19 bases sitting between them. The CDR3 consists of 14 residues. Germline V CDR1 and CDR2: MNHEY, SVGAGI. CDR3 DNA: TGTGCCAGCTCCCCAGGGAGGCAGGTCCATGGCTACACCTTC. This gives the protein CASSPGRQVHGYTF.

The table lists this clone with a count of one. V and J are TRBV2 and TRBJ2-3; 8 nucleotides agree with TRBD2. Trimming removed 7 bases from V and 5 bases from J; junction bases left unmatched: 17. The CDR3 runs 17 residues. Per the germline V gene, CDR1 is SNHLY and CDR2 is FYNNEI. The CDR3 reads CASNRLAGREWIDTQYF. As DNA, the CDR3 is TGTGCCAGCAATCGGCTAGCGGGTCGGGAGTGGATAGATACGCAGTATTTT.

The rearrangement links TRBV2 to TRBJ2-3; 12 bases agree with TRBD2. Germline assignment: CDR1 SNHLY and CDR2 FYNNEI. There are 14 residues in the CDR3. V shed 7 bases and J 6 bases; nucleotides not matched to a gene: 5. CDR3 protein: CASTGLAGSDTQYF. CDR3 DNA sequence: TGTGCCAGCACCGGACTAGCGGGGAGCGATACGCAGTATTTT.

The chain employs TRBV6-4 and TRBJ2-1; 8 nucleotides line up with TRBD2. Germline CDR1 MRHNA, CDR2 SNTAGT. The CDR3 runs to 14 residues. Trimming took 4 bases from V and 6 from J; bases not matched to a gene: 5. This chain's CDR3 is CASSGDSGGNEQFF. The CDR3 bases are TGTGCCAGCAGTGGAGACAGCGGGGGCAATGAGCAGTTCTTC.

The CDR3 DNA reads as TGTGCCAGCAGTGCCAGACTAGCGGGGGGGTCAGATACGCAGTATTTT. Amino acids: CASSARLAGGSDTQYF. The chain has TRBV2 and TRBJ2-3; TRBD2 matches 14 bases. The CDR3 totals 16 residues. Germline-derived CDR1 and CDR2 are SNHLY and FYNNEI. Trimming took 4 bases from V and 4 from J; bases not matched to a gene: 4.

The CDR3 spells CASSYRGGGLTDTQYF. The CDR3 DNA is TGTGCCAGCAGTTACCGAGGCGGGGGCCTCACAGATACGCAGTATTTT. This chain joins TRBV6-2 or TRBV6-3 and TRBJ2-3; a possible D gene is TRBD2 (7 bases). The CDR3 has 16 amino acids. Germline assignment: CDR1 MNHEY and CDR2 SVGEGT. The ends were cut back, 2 bases at V and 2 bases at J, with 14 bases in the middle.

This chain links TRBV4-1 with TRBJ1-2; D is perhaps TRBD1 (5 bases). From germline, CDR1 is MGHRA and CDR2 YSYEKL. V was cut by 1 base and J by 8 bases, with 11 bases left in between. The CDR3 is 13 amino acids. This chain's CDR3 is CASSQGGDSGYTF. DNA for the CDR3: TGCGCCAGCAGCCAAGGGGGGGATTCGGGCTACACCTTC.